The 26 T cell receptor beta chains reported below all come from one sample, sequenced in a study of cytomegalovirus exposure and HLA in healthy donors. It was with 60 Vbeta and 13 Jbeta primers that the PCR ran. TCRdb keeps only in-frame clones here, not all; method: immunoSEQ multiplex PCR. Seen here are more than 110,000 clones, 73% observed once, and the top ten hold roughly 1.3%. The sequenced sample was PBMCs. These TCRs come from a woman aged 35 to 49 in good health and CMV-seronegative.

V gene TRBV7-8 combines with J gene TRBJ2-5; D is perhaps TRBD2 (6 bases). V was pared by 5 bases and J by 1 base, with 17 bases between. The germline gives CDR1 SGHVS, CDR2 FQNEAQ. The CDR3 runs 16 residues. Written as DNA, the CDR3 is TGTGCCAGCAGCCCATCTGCGGGACTGACCCAAGAGACCCAGTACTTC. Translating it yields CASSPSAGLTQETQYF.

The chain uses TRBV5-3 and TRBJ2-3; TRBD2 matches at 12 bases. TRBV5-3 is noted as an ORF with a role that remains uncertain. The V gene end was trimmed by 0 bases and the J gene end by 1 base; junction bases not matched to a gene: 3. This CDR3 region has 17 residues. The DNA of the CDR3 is TGTGCCAGAAGCTTGGGACTAGCGGGGGACCGCACAGATACGCAGTATTTT. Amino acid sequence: CARSLGLAGDRTDTQYF.

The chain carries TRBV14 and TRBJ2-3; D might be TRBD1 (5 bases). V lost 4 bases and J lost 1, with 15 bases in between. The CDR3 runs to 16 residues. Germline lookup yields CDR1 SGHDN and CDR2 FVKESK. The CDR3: CASSPRTRVRTDTQYF. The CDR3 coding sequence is TGTGCCAGCAGCCCACGCACCAGGGTCCGCACAGATACGCAGTATTTT.

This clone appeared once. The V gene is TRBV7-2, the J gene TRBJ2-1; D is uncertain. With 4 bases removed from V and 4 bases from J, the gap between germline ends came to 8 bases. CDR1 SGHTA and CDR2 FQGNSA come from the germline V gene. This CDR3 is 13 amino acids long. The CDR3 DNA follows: TGTGCCAGCAGCTCGATAGCTTACAATGAGCAGTTCTTC. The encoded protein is CASSSIAYNEQFF.

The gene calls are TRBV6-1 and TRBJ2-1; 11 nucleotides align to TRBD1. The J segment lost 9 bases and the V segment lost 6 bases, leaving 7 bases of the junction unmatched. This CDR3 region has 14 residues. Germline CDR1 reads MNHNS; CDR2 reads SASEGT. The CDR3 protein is CASSGQGASGEQFF. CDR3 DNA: TGTGCCAGCAGCGGACAGGGGGCCTCGGGTGAGCAGTTCTTC.

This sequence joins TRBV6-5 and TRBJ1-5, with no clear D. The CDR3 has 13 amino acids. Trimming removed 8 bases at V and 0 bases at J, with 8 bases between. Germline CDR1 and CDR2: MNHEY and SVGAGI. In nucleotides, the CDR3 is TGTGCCAGCCGTAAATATAGCAATCAGCCCCAGCATTTT. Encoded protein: CASRKYSNQPQHF.

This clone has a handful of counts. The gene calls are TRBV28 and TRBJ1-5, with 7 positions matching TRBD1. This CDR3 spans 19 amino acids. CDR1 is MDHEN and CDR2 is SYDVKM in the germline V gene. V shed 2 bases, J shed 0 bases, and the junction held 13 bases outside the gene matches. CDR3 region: CASSLSPGQTIHSNQPQHF. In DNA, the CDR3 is TGTGCCAGCAGTTTAAGCCCGGGACAGACGATTCATAGCAATCAGCCCCAGCATTTT.

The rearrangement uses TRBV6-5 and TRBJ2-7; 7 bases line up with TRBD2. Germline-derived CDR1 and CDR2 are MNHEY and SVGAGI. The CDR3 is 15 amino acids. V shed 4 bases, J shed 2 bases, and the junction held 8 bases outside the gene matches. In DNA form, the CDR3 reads TGTGCCAGCAGTTTGTTCGGGGAGGGCCCCTACGAGCAGTACTTC. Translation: CASSLFGEGPYEQYF.

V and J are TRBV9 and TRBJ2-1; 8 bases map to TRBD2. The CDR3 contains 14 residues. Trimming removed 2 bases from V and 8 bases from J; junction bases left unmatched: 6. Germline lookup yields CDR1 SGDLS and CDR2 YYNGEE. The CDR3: CASSVGGGLDEQFF. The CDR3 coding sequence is TGTGCCAGCAGCGTCGGGGGGGGATTGGATGAGCAGTTCTTC.

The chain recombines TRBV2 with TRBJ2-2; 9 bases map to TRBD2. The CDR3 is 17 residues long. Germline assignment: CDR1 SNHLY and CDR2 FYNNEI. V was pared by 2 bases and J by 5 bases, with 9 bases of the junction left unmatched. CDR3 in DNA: TGTGCCAGCAGTGAAACGCGGGGGGGGGCAGGAACCGGGGAGCTGTTTTTT. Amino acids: CASSETRGGAGTGELFF.

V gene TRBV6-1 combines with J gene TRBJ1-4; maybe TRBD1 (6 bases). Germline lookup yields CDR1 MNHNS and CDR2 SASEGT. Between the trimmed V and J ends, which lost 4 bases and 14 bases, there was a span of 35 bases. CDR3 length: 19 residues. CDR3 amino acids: CASSVVALSFRAGAERLFF. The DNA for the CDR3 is TGTGCCAGCAGTGTCGTTGCCCTCTCCTTTAGGGCGGGGGCGGAACGGCTGTTTTTT.

The CDR3 nucleotides are TGTGCCAGCAGTTGGGACAGACAAGAGACCCAGTACTTC. Amino acid sequence: CASSWDRQETQYF. This rearrangement joins TRBV27 to TRBJ2-5; 7 bases map to TRBD1. CDR1 and CDR2 from the germline V gene are MNHEY and SMNVEV (reference sequence). Trimming at V came to 4 bases and at J to 2 bases, leaving 1 base not matched to a gene. The CDR3 has 13 amino acids.

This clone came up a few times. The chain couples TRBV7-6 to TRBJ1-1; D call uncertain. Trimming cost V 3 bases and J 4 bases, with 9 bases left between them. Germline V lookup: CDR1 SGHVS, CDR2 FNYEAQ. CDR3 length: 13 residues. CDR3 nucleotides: TGTGCCAGCAGCTTGGATTCGGGCACTGAAGCTTTCTTT. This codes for CASSLDSGTEAFF.

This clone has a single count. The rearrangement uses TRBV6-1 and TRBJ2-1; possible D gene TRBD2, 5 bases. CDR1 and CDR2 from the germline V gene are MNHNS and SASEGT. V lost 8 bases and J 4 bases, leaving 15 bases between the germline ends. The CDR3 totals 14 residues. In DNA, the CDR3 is TGTGCCAGCTTTAGCGAGGTGTCTTACAATGAGCAGTTCTTC. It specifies CASFSEVSYNEQFF.

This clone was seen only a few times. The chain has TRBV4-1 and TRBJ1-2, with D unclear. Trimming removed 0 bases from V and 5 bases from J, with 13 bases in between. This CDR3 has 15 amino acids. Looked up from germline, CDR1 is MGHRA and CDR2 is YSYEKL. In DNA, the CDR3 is TGCGCCAGCAGCCAAGAGGCGGGGTCCGGGTATGGCTACACCTTC. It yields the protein CASSQEAGSGYGYTF.

The CDR3, as DNA: TGTGCCAGCAGTTATAGTATGTCTGGGGCCAACGTCCTGACTTTC. It translates to CASSYSMSGANVLTF. The chain couples TRBV6-6 to TRBJ2-6; D remains ambiguous. Germline V gene lookup returns CDR1 MNHNY and CDR2 SVGAGI (reference sequence). V dropped 3 bases and J dropped 1 base, with 7 bases sitting between them. The CDR3 is 15 residues long.

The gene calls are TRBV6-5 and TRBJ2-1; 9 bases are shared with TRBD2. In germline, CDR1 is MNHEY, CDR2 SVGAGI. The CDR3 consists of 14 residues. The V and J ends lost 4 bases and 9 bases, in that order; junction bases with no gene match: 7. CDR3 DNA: TGTGCCAGCAGTTGGCAGCGGGGGGAGTTTGAGCAGTTCTTC. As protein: CASSWQRGEFEQFF.

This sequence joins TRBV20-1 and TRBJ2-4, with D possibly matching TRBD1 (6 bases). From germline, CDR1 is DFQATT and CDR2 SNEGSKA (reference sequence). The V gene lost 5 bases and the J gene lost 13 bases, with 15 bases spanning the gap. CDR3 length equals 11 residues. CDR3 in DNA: TGCAGTGCTCCCCTGGGGGCCCAACAGTACTTC. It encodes CSAPLGAQQYF.

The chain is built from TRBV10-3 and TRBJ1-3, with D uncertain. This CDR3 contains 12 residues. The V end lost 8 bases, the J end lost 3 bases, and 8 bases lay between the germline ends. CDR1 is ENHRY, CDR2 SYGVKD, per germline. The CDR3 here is CAILRGGNTIYF. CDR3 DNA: TGTGCCATCCTCCGGGGTGGAAACACCATATATTTT.

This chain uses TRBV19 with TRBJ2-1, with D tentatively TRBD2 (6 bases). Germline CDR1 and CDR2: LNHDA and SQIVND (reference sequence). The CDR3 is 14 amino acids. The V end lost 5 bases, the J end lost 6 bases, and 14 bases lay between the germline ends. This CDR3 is CASSGGLSGNEQFF. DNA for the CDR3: TGTGCCAGTAGTGGGGGGTTGTCAGGCAATGAGCAGTTCTTC.

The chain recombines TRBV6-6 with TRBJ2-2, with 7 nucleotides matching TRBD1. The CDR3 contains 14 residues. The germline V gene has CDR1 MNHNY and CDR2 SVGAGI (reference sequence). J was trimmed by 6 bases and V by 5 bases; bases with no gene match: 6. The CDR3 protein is CASSDDRVPGELFF. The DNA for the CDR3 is TGTGCCAGCAGTGACGACAGGGTTCCCGGGGAGCTGTTTTTT.

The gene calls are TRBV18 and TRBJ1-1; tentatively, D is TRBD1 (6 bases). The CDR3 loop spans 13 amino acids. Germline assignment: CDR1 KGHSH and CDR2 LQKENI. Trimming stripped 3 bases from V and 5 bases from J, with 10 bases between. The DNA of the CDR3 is TGTGCCAGCTCACCGGACAGTGGTACTGAAGCTTTCTTT. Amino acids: CASSPDSGTEAFF.

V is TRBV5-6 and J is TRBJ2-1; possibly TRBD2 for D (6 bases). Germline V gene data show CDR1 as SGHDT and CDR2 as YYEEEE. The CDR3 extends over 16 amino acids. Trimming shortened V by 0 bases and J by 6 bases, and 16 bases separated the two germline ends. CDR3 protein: CASSLEGRGKLNEQFF. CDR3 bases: TGTGCCAGCAGCTTGGAGGGCCGGGGGAAACTCAATGAGCAGTTCTTC.

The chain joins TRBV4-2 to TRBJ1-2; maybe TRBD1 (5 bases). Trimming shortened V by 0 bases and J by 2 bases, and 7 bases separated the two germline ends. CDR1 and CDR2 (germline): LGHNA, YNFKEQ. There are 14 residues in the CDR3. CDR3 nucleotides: TGTGCCAGCAGCCAAGAGACAGAGAACTATGGCTACACCTTC. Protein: CASSQETENYGYTF.

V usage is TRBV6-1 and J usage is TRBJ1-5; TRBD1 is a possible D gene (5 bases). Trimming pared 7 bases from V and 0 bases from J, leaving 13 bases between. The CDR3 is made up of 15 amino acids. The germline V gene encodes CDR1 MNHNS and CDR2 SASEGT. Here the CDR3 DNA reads TGTGCCAGCATAGGGGCAGGGTATAGCAATCAGCCCCAGCATTTT. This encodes CASIGAGYSNQPQHF.

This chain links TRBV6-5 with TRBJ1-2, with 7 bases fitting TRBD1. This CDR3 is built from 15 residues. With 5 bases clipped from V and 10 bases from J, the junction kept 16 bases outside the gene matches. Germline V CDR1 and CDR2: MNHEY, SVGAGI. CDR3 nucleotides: TGTGCCAGCAGTGTGATATCCGGGACAGCCGATGACTACACCTTC. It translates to CASSVISGTADDYTF.